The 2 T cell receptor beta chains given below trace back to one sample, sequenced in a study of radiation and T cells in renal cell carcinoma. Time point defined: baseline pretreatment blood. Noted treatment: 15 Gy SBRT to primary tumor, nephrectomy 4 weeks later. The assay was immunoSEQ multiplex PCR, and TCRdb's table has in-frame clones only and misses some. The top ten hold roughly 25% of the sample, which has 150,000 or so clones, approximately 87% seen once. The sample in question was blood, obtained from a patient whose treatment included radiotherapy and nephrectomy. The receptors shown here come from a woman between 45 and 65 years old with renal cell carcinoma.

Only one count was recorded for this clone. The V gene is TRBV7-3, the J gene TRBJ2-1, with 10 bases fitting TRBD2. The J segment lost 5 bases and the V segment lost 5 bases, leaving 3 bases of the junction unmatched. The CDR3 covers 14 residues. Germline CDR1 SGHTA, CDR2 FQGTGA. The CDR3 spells CASSPGLADNEQFF. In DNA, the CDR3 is TGTGCCAGCAGCCCCGGACTAGCGGACAATGAGCAGTTCTTC.

CDR3 residues: CAISEDRGNYEQYF. The DNA for the CDR3 is TGTGCCATCAGTGAGGACAGGGGAAACTACGAGCAGTACTTC. V is TRBV10-3 and J is TRBJ2-7, with TRBD1 matching over 8 bases. CDR1 is ENHRY, CDR2 SYGVKD, per germline. V dropped 2 bases and J dropped 3; count of bases not matched to a gene: 3. The CDR3 covers 14 residues.